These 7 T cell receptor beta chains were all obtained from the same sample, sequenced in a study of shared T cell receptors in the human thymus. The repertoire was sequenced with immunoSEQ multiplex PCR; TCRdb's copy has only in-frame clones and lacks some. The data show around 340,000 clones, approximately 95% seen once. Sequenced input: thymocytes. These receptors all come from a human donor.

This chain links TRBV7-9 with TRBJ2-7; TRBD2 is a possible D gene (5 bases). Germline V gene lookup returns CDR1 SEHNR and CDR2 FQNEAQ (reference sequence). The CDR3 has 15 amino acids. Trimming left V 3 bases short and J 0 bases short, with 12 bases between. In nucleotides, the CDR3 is TGTGCCAGCAGCTTTGGCGAACGGGACTCCTACGAGCAGTACTTC. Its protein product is CASSFGERDSYEQYF.

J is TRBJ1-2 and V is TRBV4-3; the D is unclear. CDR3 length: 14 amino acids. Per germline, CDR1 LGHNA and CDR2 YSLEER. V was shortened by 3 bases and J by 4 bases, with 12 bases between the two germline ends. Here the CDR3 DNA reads TGCGCCAGCAGCCAGAGATGGGATACCTATGGCTACACCTTC. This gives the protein CASSQRWDTYGYTF.

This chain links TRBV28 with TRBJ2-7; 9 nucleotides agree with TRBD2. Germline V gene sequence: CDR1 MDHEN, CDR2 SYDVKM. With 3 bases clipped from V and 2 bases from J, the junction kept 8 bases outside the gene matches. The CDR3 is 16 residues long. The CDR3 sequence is CASSLTTSGGAYEQYF. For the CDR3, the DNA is TGTGCCAGCAGTTTGACGACTAGCGGAGGGGCCTACGAGCAGTACTTC.

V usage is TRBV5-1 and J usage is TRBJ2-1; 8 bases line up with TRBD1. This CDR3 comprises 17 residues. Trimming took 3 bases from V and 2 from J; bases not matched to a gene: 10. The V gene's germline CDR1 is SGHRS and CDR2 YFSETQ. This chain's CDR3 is CASSCGQGRTPYNEQFF. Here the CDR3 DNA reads TGCGCCAGCAGCTGCGGACAGGGTCGAACTCCCTACAATGAGCAGTTCTTC.

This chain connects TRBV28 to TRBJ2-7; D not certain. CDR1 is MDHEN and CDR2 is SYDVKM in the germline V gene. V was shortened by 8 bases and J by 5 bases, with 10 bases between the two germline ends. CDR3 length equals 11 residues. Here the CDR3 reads CASCRWHEQYF. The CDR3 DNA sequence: TGTGCCAGCTGTCGGTGGCACGAGCAGTACTTC.

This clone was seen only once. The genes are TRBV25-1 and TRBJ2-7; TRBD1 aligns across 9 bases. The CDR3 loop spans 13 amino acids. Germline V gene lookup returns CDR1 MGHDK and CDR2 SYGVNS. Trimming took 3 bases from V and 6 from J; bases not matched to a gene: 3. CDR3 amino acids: CASSDGQGFEQYF. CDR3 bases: TGTGCCAGCAGTGACGGACAGGGGTTCGAGCAGTACTTC.

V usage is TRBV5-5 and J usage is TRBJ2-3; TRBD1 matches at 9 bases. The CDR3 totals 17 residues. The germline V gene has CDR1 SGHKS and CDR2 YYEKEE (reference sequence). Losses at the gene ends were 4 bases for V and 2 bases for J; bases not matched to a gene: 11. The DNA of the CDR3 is TGTGCCAGCAGCGGCTACACCGGGACAGGGCCCACAGATACGCAGTATTTT. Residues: CASSGYTGTGPTDTQYF.